Shown below are 6 T cell receptor beta chains from a single sample sequenced in a study of blood T cell repertoires in COVID-19. Here immunoSEQ multiplex PCR was the method, and the copy in TCRdb shows in-frame clones only, minus some. This sample has hundreds of thousands of clones, with roughly 79% found just once. The specimen was peripheral blood. The receptors here all came from an elderly woman with COVID-19, enrolled during active disease.

The V gene is TRBV29-1, the J gene TRBJ2-4, with D possibly being TRBD1 (6 bases). The germline gives CDR1 SQVTM, CDR2 ANQGSEA. The CDR3 loop spans 14 amino acids. Trimming removed 2 bases from V and 7 bases from J, with 15 bases in between. The CDR3 DNA reads as TGCAGCGTTGAAATCGGGCAGGGGAGTAACATTCAGTACTTC. It encodes CSVEIGQGSNIQYF.

This clone has only a few counts. The chain couples TRBV10-3 to TRBJ1-1; D gene uncertain. V was clipped by 6 bases and J by 1 base, with 9 bases between them. The CDR3 has 13 residues. Germline CDR1 and CDR2: ENHRY and SYGVKD. The CDR3 bases are TGTGCCATCAGCCTTCTCGGGAACACTGAAGCTTTCTTT. It specifies CAISLLGNTEAFF.

The chain combines TRBV10-3 with TRBJ1-5, with D perhaps matching TRBD1 (5 bases). V dropped 6 bases and J dropped 7 bases, with 13 bases sitting between them. The CDR3 consists of 13 residues. Looked up from germline, CDR1 is ENHRY and CDR2 is SYGVKD. The CDR3 DNA reads TGTGCCATCAGGGGGGGAATCGGACAGCCCCAGCATTTT. Residues: CAIRGGIGQPQHF.

The chain is built from TRBV5-1 and TRBJ2-1, with TRBD1 matching over 8 bases. Germline V gives CDR1 SGHRS, CDR2 YFSETQ. There are 14 residues in the CDR3. Germline trimming cut 2 bases from V and 8 bases from J; bases unmatched to any gene: 6. CDR3 in amino acids: CASSFYRGSDEQFF. The CDR3 DNA reads as TGCGCCAGCAGCTTTTACAGGGGGAGCGATGAGCAGTTCTTC.

This clone is a singleton in its sample. This chain uses TRBV7-9 with TRBJ2-3, with D possibly TRBD2 on 5 matching bases. Trimming took off 4 bases at V and 1 base at J, with 12 bases between the two ends. Germline CDR1 SEHNR, CDR2 FQNEAQ (reference sequence). CDR3 length: 15 amino acids. The CDR3 here is CASSYPLARTDTQYF. DNA of the CDR3: TGTGCCAGCAGCTACCCCCTAGCCCGCACAGATACGCAGTATTTT. The full variable domain, completed using reference TRBV7-9 and TRBJ2-3, is DTGVSQNPRHKITKRGQNVTFRCDPISEHNRLYWYRQTLGQGPEFLTYFQNEAQLEKSRLLSDRFSAERPKGSFSTLEIQRTEQGDSAMYLCASSYPLARTDTQYFGPGTRLTVL.

This chain connects TRBV5-1 to TRBJ2-7; D is undetermined. This CDR3 spans 15 amino acids. V gave up 0 bases and J gave up 3 bases, with 13 bases separating them. Germline V gene lookup returns CDR1 SGHRS and CDR2 YFSETQ. This chain's CDR3 is CASSLAGGTIYEQYF. The CDR3 coding sequence is TGCGCCAGCAGCTTGGCCGGCGGAACCATCTACGAGCAGTACTTC.